A single sample gave rise to the 4 T cell receptor beta chains below, sequenced in a study of T cells after yellow fever vaccination (dated 2019 in TCRdb). The sample's treatment or condition label, in plain terms: live attenuated yellow fever vaccine strain. Receptor amplification or capture employed 5' RACE. Sequencer: Illumina HiSeq 2500. TCRdb reprocessing: public reads trimmed at Q25 with fastp, clones called with MiXCR, in-frame beta chains kept. Rows matching on CDR3 protein sequence are summarized as one entry with the most common DNA and genes. Across this sample there are about 160,000 distinct CDR3 sequences, with under 7.5% seen only once. The ten largest make up approximately 2.5% of the sample. Sequenced here: CD4+ T cells sorted from PBMCs, sampled more than 4 days after the first yellow fever vaccination. The receptors were sampled from a man younger than 35 who received the YFV17D yellow fever vaccine.

This clonotype was counted at least ten times. The CDR3 protein is CASSPGGHTDTQYF. CDR3 nucleotide sequence: TGTGCCAGCAGCCCCGGGGGACACACAGATACGCAGTATTTT. The V and J genes are TRBV5-4 and TRBJ2-3; possibly TRBD1 or TRBD2 for D (6 bases each). Trimming shortened V by 4 bases and J by 2 bases, and 11 bases separated the two germline ends. The CDR3 spans 14 residues. The germline CDR1 and CDR2 sequences are SGHNT and YYREEE (reference sequence).

This clonotype has ten or more counts. The chain uses TRBV27 and TRBJ1-3, with D tentatively TRBD1 (5 bases). This CDR3 region has 13 residues. V shed 11 bases and J shed 0 bases, with 11 bases lying between them. Germline loops: CDR1 MNHEY, CDR2 SMNVEV (reference sequence). Written as DNA, the CDR3 is TGTGCCTCAAGTGGGACCTCTGGAAACACCATATATTTT. It codes for CASSGTSGNTIYF.

In its sample, this clonotype was seen many times. The chain has TRBV10-3 and TRBJ1-1; D is undetermined. Germline assignment: CDR1 ENHRY and CDR2 SYGVKD. Trimming pared 6 bases from V and 1 base from J, leaving 15 bases between. This CDR3 has 15 amino acids. The CDR3 DNA reads TGTGCCATCAGGGCCTCCGGGATGGGGAACACTGAAGCTTTCTTT. This translates into CAIRASGMGNTEAFF.

The CDR3 sequence: CASSFFQANTEAFF. The CDR3 DNA sequence: TGTGCCAGCAGCTTTTTTCAGGCGAACACTGAAGCTTTCTTT. The chain uses TRBV7-9 and TRBJ1-1; D is uncertain. Looked up from germline, CDR1 is SEHNR and CDR2 is FQNEAQ (reference sequence). V dropped 3 bases and J dropped 1 base, with 9 bases sitting between them. The CDR3 runs to 14 residues.